This T cell receptor (beta chain) is from a study of T cells after yellow fever vaccination. Ten or more counts support this clonotype. Its specificity is not known. The 5'RACE template-switching step produced TCR cDNA and added a universal primer site and UMIs. Each CDR3 protein is one row after TCRdb ran MiXCR on the 5' RACE reads. This table has about 360,000 distinct CDR3 sequences, 6.2% appearing once. General study findings and limits: When the response was secondary, it was weaker but reached its peak faster, day 5 versus 15. Clonotypes shared by both compartments, CD4 and CD8, made up a small share. Abundant clonotypes (contaminants from the bulk population) could be present in FACS-sorted repertoires.

The CDR3 length is 14 residues. Trimming took 7 bases from V and 6 from J, leaving 19 bases between them. Germline V gene lookup returns CDR1 LGHNT and CDR2 FRNRAP. The chain has TRBV12-5 and TRBJ2-7; the D call may be TRBD1 or TRBD2 (6 bases each). Sequenced here: PBMCs, sampled 5 days after the yellow fever booster vaccination. This TCR was sampled from a man between 25 and 39 years old who received the YFV17D yellow fever vaccine. CDR3: CASASDTGALEQYF. Here the CDR3 DNA reads TGTGCTAGTGCCTCGGACACGGGGGCACTCGAGCAGTACTTC.